Listed below are T cell receptor beta chains from one sample, sequenced in a study of CD8 T cells in ankylosing spondylitis. TCRdb reanalysed the 5' RACE reads using MiXCR and keeps one entry per CDR3 protein. The table has about 160,000 distinct CDR3 sequences, more than 40% seen once. Specimen: synovial fluid, either unsorted or a sorted T cell fraction (not recorded which). The receptors come from a male donor with ankylosing spondylitis. Each CDR3 is given with its conserved first and last residue. D genes are given only for firm matches. Not all rows give a size; the values are once, few, many and, for expanded clones, a class.

TRBV10-2	.	TRBJ1-5	.	TGCGCCAGCAGTGAAGTGGACGAAAGCAATCAGCCCCAGCATTTT	CASSEVDESNQPQHF
TRBV12-3/TRBV12-4	once	TRBJ2-2	TRBD1	TGTGCCAGCAGTTCAGACAGGGTGGTCACCGGGGAGCTGTTTTTT	CASSSDRVVTGELFF
TRBV6-1	.	TRBJ2-3	TRBD2	TGTGCCAGTGGGACTAGCGGGCCGCAGGTGCGGGGACACACAGATACGCAGTATTTT	CASGTSGPQVRGHTDTQYF
TRBV4-2	.	TRBJ2-7	TRBD1	TGTGCCAGCAGCCAAGAGGCCGGGACAGGCTTCGAGCAGTACTTC	CASSQEAGTGFEQYF
TRBV12-3/TRBV12-4	few	TRBJ2-7	TRBD1	TGTGCCAGCAGTCGGACAGGGGAGGACTCCTACGAGCAGTACTTC	CASSRTGEDSYEQYF
TRBV5-1	.	TRBJ2-7	.	TGCGCCAGCAGCTGGGCCCCCGCCTACGAGCAGTACTTC	CASSWAPAYEQYF
TRBV10-3	.	TRBJ2-5	.	TGTGCCATCAGTGACGACATACCAGAGACCCAGTACTTC	CAISDDIPETQYF
TRBV30	.	TRBJ2-3	TRBD2	TGTGCCTGGAGTATAATAGCGGGGGATAAGCAAGATACGCAGTATTTT	CAWSIIAGDKQDTQYF
TRBV4-2	.	TRBJ2-2	.	TGTGCCAGCAGCCCTGCAGGGGACACCGGGGAGCTGTTTTTT	CASSPAGDTGELFF
TRBV29-1	few	TRBJ2-7	TRBD2	TGCAGCGTTGAAGGGCCAACTAGCGGGAGGTTCTACGAGCAGTACTTC	CSVEGPTSGRFYEQYF
TRBV5-1	.	TRBJ1-2	TRBD1	TGCGCCAGCAGCTTTGGCAGGGGGCGGCGGCCCTATGGCTACACCTTC	CASSFGRGRRPYGYTF
TRBV6-2/TRBV6-3	.	TRBJ2-1	TRBD2	TGTGCCAGCAGTTACGATATTAGGCTAGCGGATTTCTACAATGAGCAGTTCTTC	CASSYDIRLADFYNEQFF